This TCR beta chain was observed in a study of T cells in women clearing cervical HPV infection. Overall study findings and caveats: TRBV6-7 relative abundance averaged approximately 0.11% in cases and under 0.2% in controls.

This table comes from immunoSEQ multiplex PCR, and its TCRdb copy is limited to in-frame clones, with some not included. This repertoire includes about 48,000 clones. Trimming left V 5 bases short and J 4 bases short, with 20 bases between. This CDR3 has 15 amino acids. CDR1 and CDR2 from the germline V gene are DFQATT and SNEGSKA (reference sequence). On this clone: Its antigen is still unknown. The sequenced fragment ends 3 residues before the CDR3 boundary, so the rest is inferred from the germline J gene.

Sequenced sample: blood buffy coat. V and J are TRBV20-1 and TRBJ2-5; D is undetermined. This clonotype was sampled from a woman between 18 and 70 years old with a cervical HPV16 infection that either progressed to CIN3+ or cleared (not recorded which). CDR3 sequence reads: CSALTPRSGRETQYF. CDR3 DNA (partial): TGCAGTGCTCTAACCCCCAGGAGTGGTAGAGAGACC.